The 14 T cell receptor beta chains listed next were all sequenced from one sample in a study of OX40 agonist ivuxolimab in advanced cancers. Produced via immunoSEQ multiplex PCR; TCRdb's table is partial and in-frame only. The sample gives tens of thousands of clones, 80% to 90% of which show up once; approximately 9.9% is in the top ten. Sequencing was performed on CD4+ or CD8+ T cells sorted from blood, taken in a trial of the OX40 agonist ivuxolimab. The receptors come from an adult with an advanced solid tumor such as melanoma, head and neck, liver or kidney cancer.

The chain employs TRBV9 and TRBJ2-1; 8 positions match TRBD2. Germline CDR1 reads SGDLS; CDR2 reads YYNGEE. V gave up 0 bases and J gave up 2 bases; unmatched junction bases: 4. The CDR3 covers 16 residues. The CDR3 DNA reads TGTGCCAGCAGCGTAGGTCGGGAGGGAACCTACAATGAGCAGTTCTTC. Its translation: CASSVGREGTYNEQFF.

V and J are TRBV7-8 and TRBJ2-7; possible D gene TRBD1, 6 bases. The V gene's germline CDR1 is SGHVS and CDR2 FQNEAQ. Trimming took off 6 bases at V and 3 bases at J, with 21 bases between the two ends. The CDR3 has 16 residues. CDR3 region: CASSQNPVGGNYEQYF. Written as DNA, the CDR3 is TGTGCCAGCAGTCAAAACCCTGTAGGGGGAAACTACGAGCAGTACTTC. The full variable domain, its missing parts supplied by reference TRBV7-8 and TRBJ2-7, is GAGVSQSPRYKVAKRGQDVALRCDPISGHVSLFWYQQALGQGPEFLTYFQNEAQLDKSGLPSDRFFAERPEGSVSTLKIQRTQQEDSAVYLCASSQNPVGGNYEQYFGPGTRLTVT.

V usage is TRBV29-1 and J usage is TRBJ1-1; maybe TRBD1 (5 bases). CDR3 length: 14 amino acids. V was cut by 7 bases and J by 4 bases, with 19 bases left in between. Germline CDR1 is SQVTM and CDR2 is ANQGSEA. CDR3 bases: TGCAGCGGGAGGGGCGGGGGTCGAGGCACTGAAGCTTTCTTT. Its translation is CSGRGGGRGTEAFF.

This clone was counted a single time. The V and J genes are TRBV19 and TRBJ2-1; no definite D call. The V end lost 3 bases, the J end lost 6 bases, and 9 bases lay between the germline ends. The CDR3 is made up of 13 amino acids. Germline-derived CDR1 and CDR2 are LNHDA and SQIVND (reference sequence). The CDR3 DNA reads TGTGCCAGTAGTATTCTGCTGATCAATGAGCAGTTCTTC. Translation: CASSILLINEQFF.

The rearrangement joins TRBV2 to TRBJ2-7, with D perhaps TRBD2 (6 bases). Germline V CDR1 and CDR2: SNHLY, FYNNEI. The CDR3 runs 12 residues. V lost 6 bases and J lost 4, with 10 bases in between. The CDR3 region has the DNA TGTGCCAGCAGACTAGGGACTTACGAGCAGTACTTC. It is translated as CASRLGTYEQYF.

The J gene is TRBJ2-7, the V gene TRBV21-1; TRBD2 was called by the table and not checked on the DNA. TRBV21-1 is a known pseudogene. The CDR3 length is 11 residues. CDR3 sequence reads: CASSTHLLRDF. The DNA of the CDR3 is TGTGCCAGCAGCACCCACCTCCTTCGGGACTTC.

The V and J genes are TRBV5-1 and TRBJ2-3; 10 nucleotides match TRBD1. There are 18 residues in the CDR3. The V and J ends lost 0 bases and 2 bases, in that order; junction bases with no gene match: 9. Germline CDR1 reads SGHRS; CDR2 reads YFSETQ. CDR3 sequence: CASSLETPGTGVTDTQYF. CDR3 bases: TGCGCCAGCAGCTTGGAAACACCCGGGACAGGGGTCACAGATACGCAGTATTTT.

This clone was counted only a few times. The chain combines TRBV30 with TRBJ1-1; D unresolved. The length of the CDR3 is 14 residues. Germline V gives CDR1 GTSNPN, CDR2 SVGIG (reference sequence). Deletions cut 0 bases from V and 4 bases from J, with 12 bases between. CDR3 bases: TGTGCCTGGAGTGTAAAAGGGTCAGGCACTGAAGCTTTCTTT. Its protein is CAWSVKGSGTEAFF.

V is TRBV7-8 and J is TRBJ2-7; a possible D gene is TRBD2 (7 bases). Looked up from germline, CDR1 is SGHVS and CDR2 is FQNEAQ. The CDR3 spans 13 residues. Trimming took off 6 bases at V and 3 bases at J, with 12 bases between the two ends. CDR3 in DNA: TGTGCCAGCAGACCTAGGGGGGGCTACGAGCAGTACTTC. It codes for CASRPRGGYEQYF.

This rearrangement joins TRBV28 to TRBJ2-7; TRBD2 aligns across 9 bases. Germline-derived CDR1 and CDR2 are MDHEN and SYDVKM. Trimming took 3 bases from V and 3 from J; bases not matched to a gene: 0. The CDR3 consists of 13 residues. CDR3: CASSFSGSYEQYF. CDR3 bases: TGTGCCAGCAGTTTTAGCGGGAGCTACGAGCAGTACTTC. Full variable domain (outside the CDR3, taken from reference TRBV28 and TRBJ2-7): DVKVTQSSRYLVKRTGEKVFLECVQDMDHENMFWYRQDPGLGLRLIYFSYDVKMKEKGDIPEGYSVSREKKERFSLILESASTNQTSMYLCASSFSGSYEQYFGPGTRLTVT.

This clone appeared once. The V call is TRBV19, the J call TRBJ2-1, with 7 bases fitting TRBD2. The germline V gene encodes CDR1 LNHDA and CDR2 SQIVND (reference sequence). The CDR3 spans 16 residues. The V segment lost 0 bases and the J segment 4 bases; nucleotides outside the gene matches: 6. The CDR3 DNA sequence: TGTGCCAGTAGTATAGATTGGTCGGGAGGTTACAATGAGCAGTTCTTC. Translated, it gives CASSIDWSGGYNEQFF.

This chain uses TRBV19 with TRBJ1-1; TRBD1 might be the D (5 bases). The length of the CDR3 is 16 residues. The germline V gene encodes CDR1 LNHDA and CDR2 SQIVND (reference sequence). With 3 bases removed from V and 4 bases from J, the gap between germline ends came to 18 bases. CDR3 sequence: CASSIGTRLGGTEAFF. The CDR3 region has the DNA TGTGCCAGTAGTATTGGAACCCGACTCGGGGGCACTGAAGCTTTCTTT.

The chain has TRBV9 and TRBJ1-1; D remains unclear. The CDR3 has 14 amino acids. The V gene lost 0 bases and the J gene lost 1 base, with 7 bases spanning the gap. Germline assignment: CDR1 SGDLS and CDR2 YYNGEE. The CDR3 loop reads CASSVVRGNTEAFF. CDR3 coding DNA: TGTGCCAGCAGCGTAGTCCGAGGGAACACTGAAGCTTTCTTT.

This chain joins TRBV11-2 and TRBJ2-7; D is undetermined. The germline CDR1 and CDR2 sequences are SGHAT and FQNNGV. CDR3 length: 12 amino acids. The V gene lost 2 bases and the J gene lost 2 bases, with 4 bases spanning the gap. The CDR3 DNA is TGTGCCAGCAGCTTAAGTGCCTACGAGCAGTACTTC. This codes for CASSLSAYEQYF. The variable domain in full, with the rest retrieved from reference TRBV11-2 and TRBJ2-7, is EAGVAQSPRYKIIEKRQSVAFWCNPISGHATLYWYQQILGQGPKLLIQFQNNGVVDDSQLPKDRFSAERLKGVDSTLKIQPAKLEDSAVYLCASSLSAYEQYFGPGTRLTVT.